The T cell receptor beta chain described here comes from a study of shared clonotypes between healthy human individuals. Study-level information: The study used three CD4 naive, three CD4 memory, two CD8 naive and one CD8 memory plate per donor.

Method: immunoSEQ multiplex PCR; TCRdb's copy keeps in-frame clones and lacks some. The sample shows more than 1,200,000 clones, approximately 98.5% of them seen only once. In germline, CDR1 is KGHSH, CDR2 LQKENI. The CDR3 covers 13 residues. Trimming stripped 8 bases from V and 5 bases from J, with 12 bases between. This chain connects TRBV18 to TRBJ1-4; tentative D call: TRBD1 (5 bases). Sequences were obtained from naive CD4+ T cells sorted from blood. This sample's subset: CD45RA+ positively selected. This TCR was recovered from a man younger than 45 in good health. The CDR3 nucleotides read TGTGCCAGCGCGCCGGGGGTAAATGAAAAACTGTTTTTT. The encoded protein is CASAPGVNEKLFF. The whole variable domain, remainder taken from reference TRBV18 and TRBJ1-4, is NAGVMQNPRHLVRRRGQEARLRCSPMKGHSHVYWYRQLPEEGLKFMVYLQKENIIDESGMPKERFSAEFPKEGPSILRIQQVVRGDSAAYFCASAPGVNEKLFFGSGTQLSVL.